The 27 T cell receptor beta chains presented below share a single source sample, sequenced in a study of OX40 agonist ivuxolimab in advanced cancers. Sequenced by immunoSEQ multiplex PCR; TCRdb stores in-frame clones only, minus some. The sample has tens of thousands of clones; more than 75% are singletons. Source: CD4+ or CD8+ T cells sorted from blood, taken in a trial of the OX40 agonist ivuxolimab. These receptors were obtained from an adult with an advanced solid tumor such as melanoma, head and neck, liver or kidney cancer.

The CDR3 coding sequence is TGTGCCAGCAGCTCCGCCCTAGCCGGGACTAGTATGTCGAATGAGCAGTTCTTC. Protein sequence: CASSSALAGTSMSNEQFF. The chain joins TRBV7-3 to TRBJ2-1; 8 bases line up with TRBD2. This CDR3 is built from 18 residues. Trimming removed 4 bases from V and 7 bases from J; junction bases left unmatched: 18. Germline V gene sequence: CDR1 SGHTA, CDR2 FQGTGA.

The chain uses TRBV5-1 and TRBJ1-2; D call uncertain. Per germline, CDR1 SGHRS and CDR2 YFSETQ. CDR3 length: 14 amino acids. V was clipped by 0 bases and J by 1 base, with 7 bases between them. Here the CDR3 reads CASSLAEGNYGYTF. The CDR3 DNA is TGCGCCAGCAGCTTGGCCGAGGGTAACTATGGCTACACCTTC.

A single count supports this clone. The chain combines TRBV2 with TRBJ2-5; a weak D match, TRBD1 (5 bases). This CDR3 region has 13 residues. Germline V gene sequence: CDR1 SNHLY, CDR2 FYNNEI. Between the trimmed V and J ends, which lost 6 bases and 5 bases, there was a span of 13 bases. CDR3 amino acids: CASSPVGRETQYF. CDR3 nucleotides: TGTGCCAGCAGCCCCGTGGGGCGCGAGACCCAGTACTTC.

In its sample, this clone was seen once. The chain combines TRBV7-2 with TRBJ2-2; D not resolved. The CDR3 sequence is 12 residues long. The ends were cut back, 5 bases at V and 6 bases at J, with 7 bases in the middle. CDR1 SGHTA and CDR2 FQGNSA come from the germline V gene. The CDR3 DNA is TGTGCCAGCAGCCGAAGGGCCGGGGAGCTGTTTTTT. Translation: CASSRRAGELFF.

The rearrangement joins TRBV5-1 to TRBJ2-7, with 10 bases aligning to TRBD2. V shed 3 bases, J shed 6 bases, and the junction held 9 bases outside the gene matches. The CDR3 is made up of 15 amino acids. Germline loops: CDR1 SGHRS, CDR2 YFSETQ. This CDR3 is CASSSLAGGGSEQYF. For the CDR3, the DNA is TGCGCCAGCAGCTCCTTAGCGGGGGGCGGATCCGAGCAGTACTTC.

The chain is built from TRBV27 and TRBJ1-2; tentatively, D is TRBD1 (5 bases). CDR3 size: 13 residues. Looked up from germline, CDR1 is MNHEY and CDR2 is SMNVEV (reference sequence). The ends were cut back, 5 bases at V and 4 bases at J, with 11 bases in the middle. CDR3 sequence: CASSPRDGYGYTF. CDR3 in DNA: TGTGCCAGCAGTCCCCGGGACGGCTATGGCTACACCTTC.

The V gene is TRBV7-9, the J gene TRBJ1-2; perhaps TRBD1 as D (5 bases). CDR1 SEHNR and CDR2 FQNEAQ come from the germline V gene (reference sequence). This CDR3 spans 17 amino acids. Between the trimmed V and J ends, which lost 8 bases and 6 bases, there was a span of 28 bases. This CDR3 is CASSAYNPGIKVHGYTF. DNA of the CDR3: TGTGCCAGCTCAGCTTATAACCCAGGGATTAAGGTTCATGGCTACACCTTC.

The chain joins TRBV4-2 to TRBJ2-7, with D possibly called TRBD1 or TRBD2 (5 bases each). The V and J ends lost 0 bases and 6 bases respectively, with 18 bases between them. This CDR3 spans 16 amino acids. CDR1 is LGHNA, CDR2 YNFKEQ, per germline. CDR3 in DNA: TGTGCCAGCAGCCAAGACGGCGCCGGGGCACTTTTCGAGCAGTACTTC. Its protein is CASSQDGAGALFEQYF.

The V gene is TRBV9, the J gene TRBJ2-1, with 9 bases fitting TRBD2. Germline V gives CDR1 SGDLS, CDR2 YYNGEE. The CDR3 is 15 residues long. Germline trimming cut 4 bases from V and 11 bases from J; bases unmatched to any gene: 13. The CDR3 bases are TGTGCCAGCAGCTCTTCCGAGACTAGCGGACCCCAGCAGTTCTTC. Protein product: CASSSSETSGPQQFF.

The chain carries TRBV7-6 and TRBJ2-7; D ambiguous. With 1 base removed from V and 7 bases from J, the gap between germline ends came to 11 bases. CDR3 length: 13 amino acids. Germline V gene sequence: CDR1 SGHVS, CDR2 FNYEAQ. The CDR3 sequence is CASSLVKQQEQYF. The CDR3 nucleotides are TGTGCCAGCAGCTTAGTCAAACAGCAGGAGCAGTACTTC.

This clone was counted a single time. The chain uses TRBV4-1 and TRBJ1-4; D is unclear. This CDR3 is built from 13 residues. V was pared by 0 bases and J by 7 bases, with 6 bases between. The germline V gene encodes CDR1 MGHRA and CDR2 YSYEKL. The CDR3 protein is CASSQDLSEKLFF. CDR3 DNA sequence: TGCGCCAGCAGCCAAGATCTTAGTGAAAAACTGTTTTTT.

CDR3 region: CASSPGTGRGGTNEKLFF. CDR3 DNA: TGTGCCAGCTCACCTGGGACAGGGAGAGGTGGAACTAATGAAAAACTGTTTTTT. The chain has TRBV18 and TRBJ1-4, with 9 bases lining up with TRBD1. V lost 3 bases, J lost 1 base, and 9 bases stayed unmatched. The germline CDR1 and CDR2 sequences are KGHSH and LQKENI. The CDR3 is 18 residues long.

The J gene is TRBJ2-5, the V gene TRBV5-1; possible D gene TRBD2, 5 bases. Germline lookup yields CDR1 SGHRS and CDR2 YFSETQ. Trimming left V 1 base short and J 4 bases short, with 14 bases between. The length of the CDR3 is 15 residues. The CDR3 DNA reads as TGCGCCAGCAGCTTGTTACAAGGGAGAGGAGAGACCCAGTACTTC. This sequence encodes CASSLLQGRGETQYF.

The CDR3 DNA reads as TGTGCCAGCAGCTTGGAGACAGCAAGGGGCTACACCTTC. It translates to CASSLETARGYTF. V usage is TRBV11-2 and J usage is TRBJ1-2; D perhaps matches TRBD1 (5 bases). Germline loops: CDR1 SGHAT, CDR2 FQNNGV. The CDR3 sequence is 13 residues long. V was clipped by 3 bases and J by 8 bases, with 13 bases between them.

As for this clone: This same CDR3 is encoded by further DNA sequences in the sample. The chain combines TRBV6-5 with TRBJ1-2, with 9 bases lining up with TRBD1. CDR1 is MNHEY, CDR2 SVGAGI, per germline. The ends lost 4 bases at V and 8 bases at J; junction bases unmatched: 5. CDR3 size: 13 residues. This CDR3 is CASSSPTGGGYTF. CDR3 DNA: TGTGCCAGCAGTTCACCGACAGGGGGAGGCTACACCTTC.

The rearrangement joins TRBV7-2 to TRBJ2-7; D is unresolved. The V gene lost 5 bases and the J gene lost 1 base, with 9 bases spanning the gap. The CDR3 length is 13 residues. Looked up from germline, CDR1 is SGHTA and CDR2 is FQGNSA. In DNA, the CDR3 is TGTGCCAGCAGCCCTGGACCTTCCTACGAGCAGTACTTC. It encodes CASSPGPSYEQYF.

V is TRBV5-4 and J is TRBJ1-4, with a possible D match to TRBD1 (6 bases). Germline values: CDR1 SGHNT, CDR2 YYREEE (reference sequence). V was cut by 10 bases and J by 8 bases, with 24 bases left in between. There are 15 residues in the CDR3. CDR3 region: CAAMEQGDSLEKLFF. CDR3 DNA: TGTGCCGCCATGGAACAGGGCGATAGTTTGGAAAAACTGTTTTTT.

V gene TRBV11-2 combines with J gene TRBJ2-5, with D unclear. Germline CDR1 reads SGHAT; CDR2 reads FQNNGV. Trimming shortened V by 5 bases and J by 1 base, and 5 bases separated the two germline ends. The CDR3 runs 12 residues. The CDR3 DNA is TGTGCCAGCAGCCCCAGCCAAGAGACCCAGTACTTC. Translation: CASSPSQETQYF. Based on the CDR3 plus reference TRBV11-2 and TRBJ2-5, the full variable domain is EAGVAQSPRYKIIEKRQSVAFWCNPISGHATLYWYQQILGQGPKLLIQFQNNGVVDDSQLPKDRFSAERLKGVDSTLKIQPAKLEDSAVYLCASSPSQETQYFGPGTRLLVL.

The chain couples TRBV7-3 to TRBJ2-6; D unresolved. Germline CDR1 reads SGHTA; CDR2 reads FQGTGA. CDR3 size: 18 residues. Trimming removed 5 bases at V and 0 bases at J, with 17 bases between. CDR3 amino acids: CASSQTPGLHSGANVLTF. The DNA for the CDR3 is TGTGCCAGCAGCCAAACGCCCGGGTTGCACTCTGGGGCCAACGTCCTGACTTTC.

The chain employs TRBV6-1 and TRBJ2-2; no clear D gene. The ends were cut back, 3 bases at V and 4 bases at J, with 9 bases in the middle. CDR1 is MNHNS and CDR2 is SASEGT in the germline V gene. This CDR3 is 14 amino acids long. The CDR3 DNA sequence: TGTGCCAGCAGTGAGGGCAGGTCCACCGGGGAGCTGTTTTTT. This translates into CASSEGRSTGELFF.

The gene calls are TRBV2 and TRBJ2-5; D unclear. The CDR3 is 13 residues long. The germline V and J ends were trimmed by 6 bases and 4 bases, with 12 bases remaining between them. Germline CDR1 SNHLY, CDR2 FYNNEI. The CDR3 sequence is CASRNSWRETQYF. The CDR3 nucleotides are TGTGCCAGCAGAAATAGCTGGAGAGAGACCCAGTACTTC.

The genes are TRBV2 and TRBJ2-7; TRBD2 might be the D (6 bases). CDR1 SNHLY and CDR2 FYNNEI come from the germline V gene. This CDR3 has 13 residues. V lost 1 base and J 8 bases, leaving 12 bases between the germline ends. CDR3: CASSEDVLAKQYF. CDR3 DNA: TGTGCCAGCAGTGAAGATGTGCTAGCGAAGCAGTACTTC.

The gene calls are TRBV7-8 and TRBJ2-2, with a possible D match to TRBD2 (5 bases). In germline, CDR1 is SGHVS, CDR2 FQNEAQ. The ends were cut back, 4 bases at V and 0 bases at J, with 9 bases in the middle. The CDR3 runs to 15 residues. CDR3 sequence: CASSSRAPNTGELFF. CDR3 sequence (DNA): TGTGCCAGCAGCTCGAGGGCTCCGAACACCGGGGAGCTGTTTTTT. Together with reference TRBV7-8 and TRBJ2-2, the CDR3 gives the full variable domain: GAGVSQSPRYKVAKRGQDVALRCDPISGHVSLFWYQQALGQGPEFLTYFQNEAQLDKSGLPSDRFFAERPEGSVSTLKIQRTQQEDSAVYLCASSSRAPNTGELFFGEGSRLTVL.

The V gene is TRBV2, the J gene TRBJ2-3; possibly TRBD1 for D (6 bases). This CDR3 contains 14 residues. The V and J ends lost 5 bases and 0 bases respectively, with 9 bases between them. The V gene's germline CDR1 is SNHLY and CDR2 FYNNEI. In DNA, the CDR3 is TGTGCCAGCAGTTCTGGGGGCAGCACAGATACGCAGTATTTT. This codes for CASSSGGSTDTQYF.

The gene calls are TRBV6-1 and TRBJ1-2; no firm D call. CDR1 and CDR2 from the germline V gene are MNHNS and SASEGT. The CDR3 loop spans 13 amino acids. Trimming removed 5 bases from V and 8 bases from J, with 15 bases in between. Here the CDR3 reads CASSSYHGGGYTF. The DNA of the CDR3 is TGTGCCAGCAGTTCCTACCACGGTGGGGGCTACACCTTC.

The rearrangement joins TRBV11-1 to TRBJ2-7; maybe TRBD1 (6 bases). CDR1 SGHAT and CDR2 FQDESV come from the germline V gene (reference sequence). V lost 5 bases, J lost 3 bases, and 14 bases lay in between. The length of the CDR3 is 14 residues. CDR3 sequence: CASSAWGLIYEQYF. CDR3 coding DNA: TGTGCCAGCAGCGCCTGGGGGCTCATCTACGAGCAGTACTTC.

This sequence joins TRBV7-9 and TRBJ1-5; D is ambiguous. This CDR3 is built from 15 residues. Trimming stripped 5 bases from V and 6 bases from J, with 17 bases between. Per the germline V gene, CDR1 is SEHNR and CDR2 is FQNEAQ (reference sequence). The CDR3 protein is CASSHPRKVGQPQHF. As DNA, the CDR3 is TGTGCCAGCAGCCACCCGAGAAAGGTGGGTCAGCCCCAGCATTTT.